The rows below give T cell receptor beta chains drawn from one sample of a study of blood T cell repertoires in COVID-19. Repertoires were generated with immunoSEQ multiplex PCR, while TCRdb's copy carries only in-frame clones and drops some. The data show around 120,000 clones, about 90% seen once. The specimen sequenced was peripheral blood. Receptor source: a woman in her 70s with acute or convalescent COVID-19. Each CDR3 is given without its conserved first and last residue.

TRBV6-5	ASSQDGISPLH
TRBV28	ASLGGGTEAF
TRBV4-2	ASSLSGLYGYT
TRBV9	ASSTRTGSEAF
TRBV27	ATRRAVSSYEQY
TRBV6-1	ASSEGLGEQY
TRBV18	ASSPRALAFDEQF
TRBV2	ASSPGQGALNSPLH
TRBV5-6	ASSYYRALNEQF
TRBV7-9	ASSPRRTAFNEKLF
TRBV29-1	SVEGGRTGHYNEQF
TRBV18	ASSRRGSFSTDTQY
TRBV20-1	SARQNNEQF
TRBV13	ASYRRASGGADEQF
TRBV6-5	ASSYSGTNEQY
TRBV19	ASSPRELWYGYT
TRBV2	AAETSASSYNSPLH
TRBV11-2	ASSLDLAGREQF
TRBV7-3	ASSYSSENTEAF
TRBV12-5	ASGDPRQDILAYEQY
TRBV19	ASSTGGADTGELF
TRBV9	ASSVDSRRGQTPNYGYT
TRBV19	ASSPGQANYEQY
TRBV6-1	ASSEGHLGYGYT
TRBV3-1/TRBV3-2	ASSHRDILNTEAF
TRBV30	AWTPGFPLDPLH
TRBV6-7	ASLPGGRGPSYEQY
TRBV30	AWSAQGNTIY
TRBV24-1	ATSEGQGVGQETQY
TRBV9	ASSVRAVGEKLF
TRBV19	ASSIFPNQPQH
TRBV7-2	ASSPGSYNEQF
TRBV29-1	SVEQGVNGYT
TRBV12-5	ASGFRTDGGYEKLF
TRBV20-1	SASLAGVDTEQF
TRBV18	ASSPRSGGTYEQY
TRBV5-1	ASSTGRDRGREKLF
TRBV5-6	ASSLASGGPRSSYEQY
TRBV19	ASSPYRGQANTGELF
TRBV6-5	ASSAGTGMNTEAF
TRBV5-8	ASSTTGDNSNQPQH
TRBV30	AWSVSGDTEAF
TRBV6-5	ASSSPGLFSLH
TRBV29-1	SGGQGNTGELF
TRBV10-2	ASSESRGQGGNQPQH
TRBV7-6	ASSLSGGGVDTQY
TRBV28	ASLDRSNTEAF
TRBV2	ASRETGYTGELF
TRBV12-3/TRBV12-4	ASTTGGPTEAF
TRBV21-1	ASSKRSSYNSPLH
TRBV7-9	ASSLEGVFYGYT
TRBV12-3/TRBV12-4	ASSLDGTAYT
TRBV5-4	ASSPTSTGTGGTQY